This TCR beta chain was captured by sequencing in a study of cytomegalovirus exposure and HLA in healthy donors. This clone was recorded only once. At one end the junction does not follow the germline gene, possibly because of a read error. The assay was immunoSEQ multiplex PCR, and TCRdb's table has in-frame clones only and misses some. The sample records 45,000 to 70,000 clones, more than 85% being singletons. Per germline, CDR1 MNHEY and CDR2 SMNVEV (reference sequence). This CDR3 has 12 residues. This receptor was obtained from a woman between 18 and 29 years old in good health and CMV-seronegative. The V call is TRBV27, the J call TRBJ1-2; 7 bases are shared with TRBD1. Sequenced material: PBMCs. The CDR3 bases are TGTGCCAGCAGTTTGGGCATTACAGGGGCCTCCTTC. This codes for CASSLGITGASF.